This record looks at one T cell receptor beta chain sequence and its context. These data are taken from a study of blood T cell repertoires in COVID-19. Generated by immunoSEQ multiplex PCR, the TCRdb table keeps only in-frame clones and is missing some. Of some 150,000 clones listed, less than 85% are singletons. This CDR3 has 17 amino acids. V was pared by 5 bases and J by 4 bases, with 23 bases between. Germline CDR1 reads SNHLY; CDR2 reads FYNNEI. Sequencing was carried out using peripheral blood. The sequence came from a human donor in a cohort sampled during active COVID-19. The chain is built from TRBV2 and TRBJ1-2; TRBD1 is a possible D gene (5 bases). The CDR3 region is CASSPRQGTSLVYGYTF. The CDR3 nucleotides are TGTGCCAGCAGTCCCCGCCAGGGCACATCCCTAGTCTATGGCTACACCTTC.